Listed below are T cell receptor beta chains from one sample, sequenced in a study of lymphopenia after photon versus proton radiotherapy. TCRdb's table, derived via immunoSEQ multiplex PCR, lists solely in-frame clones and lacks some. The data contain about 160,000 clones, 88% of them singletons. The sequenced sample was peripheral blood, obtained from a patient treated with photon-based radiotherapy. The receptor set was obtained from a man in his fifties or sixties with gastric cancer. Each CDR3 is given with its conserved first and last residue. Fields, in order: V gene, CDR3 protein.

>TRBV7-9
CASSSIQANQPQHF
>TRBV7-2
CASSFGGPDTQYF
>TRBV5-4
CASSFRTSGTQRTDTQYF
>TRBV28
CASSVPGQGSYEQYF
>TRBV19
CASSIREGGGNGYTF
>TRBV2
CASSYAGVYNEQFF
>TRBV5-6
CASSFRLANEQFF
>TRBV7-2
CASSYTSQGAGYGYTF
>TRBV9
CASSAGTGLSNQPQHF
>TRBV7-2
CASSPSGGETQYF
>TRBV7-7
CASSLGYSTDTQYF
>TRBV4-1
CASSLGLAVGGQFF
>TRBV9
CASSPTGINEKLFF
>TRBV6-1
CASSNRGETQYF
>TRBV2
CASSEEGGTGDEQYF
>TRBV28
CASSLLPFDRTSTGELFF
>TRBV6-1
CASSEGYGSGNTIYF
>TRBV27
CASSPLTGRGEKLFF
>TRBV5-4
CASSPGGAVSITEAFF
>TRBV18
CASSPVNEQFF
>TRBV10-3
CAISAKGLAGGDEQYF
>TRBV27
CASSLSWTSGITGELFF